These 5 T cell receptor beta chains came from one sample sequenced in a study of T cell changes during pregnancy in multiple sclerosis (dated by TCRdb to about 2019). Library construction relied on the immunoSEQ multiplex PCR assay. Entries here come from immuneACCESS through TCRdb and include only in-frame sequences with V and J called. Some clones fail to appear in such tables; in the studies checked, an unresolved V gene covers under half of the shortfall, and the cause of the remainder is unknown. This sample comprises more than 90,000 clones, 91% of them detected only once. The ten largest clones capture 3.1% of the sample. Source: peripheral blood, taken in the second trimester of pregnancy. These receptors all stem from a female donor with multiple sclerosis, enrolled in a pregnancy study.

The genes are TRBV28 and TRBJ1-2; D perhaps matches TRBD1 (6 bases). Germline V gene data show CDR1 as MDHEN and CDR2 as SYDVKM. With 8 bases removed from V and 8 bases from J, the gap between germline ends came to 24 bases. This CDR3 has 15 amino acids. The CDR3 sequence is CASYESDRYYRGYTF. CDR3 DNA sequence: TGTGCCAGCTACGAGTCAGACAGGTACTACCGGGGCTACACCTTC.

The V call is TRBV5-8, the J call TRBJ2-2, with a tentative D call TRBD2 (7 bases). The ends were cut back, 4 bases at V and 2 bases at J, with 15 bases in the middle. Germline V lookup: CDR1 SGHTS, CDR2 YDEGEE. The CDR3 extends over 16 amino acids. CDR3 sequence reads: CASSGGAGRNTGELFF. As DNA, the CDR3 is TGTGCCAGCAGCGGGGGGGCTGGGCGAAACACCGGGGAGCTGTTTTTT.

The CDR3 is CASSLDRAGEQYF. The CDR3 DNA follows: TGTGCCAGCAGTCTCGACAGGGCGGGCGAGCAGTACTTC. This chain links TRBV14 with TRBJ2-7; 7 bases are a match to TRBD1. CDR1 is SGHDN, CDR2 FVKESK, per germline. V shed 6 bases, J shed 6 bases, and the junction held 8 bases outside the gene matches. The CDR3 is made up of 13 amino acids.

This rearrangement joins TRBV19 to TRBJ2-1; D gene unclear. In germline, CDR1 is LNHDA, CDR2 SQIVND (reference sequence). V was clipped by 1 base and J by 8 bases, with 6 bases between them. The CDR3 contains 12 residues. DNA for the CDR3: TGTGCCAGTAGTATAGGCCTACATGAGCAGTTCTTC. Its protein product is CASSIGLHEQFF.

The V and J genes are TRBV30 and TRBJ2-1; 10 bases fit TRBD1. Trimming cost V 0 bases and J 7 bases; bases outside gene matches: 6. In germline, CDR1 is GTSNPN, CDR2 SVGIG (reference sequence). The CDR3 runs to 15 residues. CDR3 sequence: CAWSVRQGAGNEQFF. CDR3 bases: TGTGCCTGGAGTGTACGACAGGGGGCTGGTAATGAGCAGTTCTTC.